This T cell receptor (beta chain) was captured in a study of T cells in Graves' hyperthyroidism and ophthalmopathy (dated by TCRdb to the late 2010s). General notes on the study: To identify TCR V-J signatures that set the groups apart, the researchers used a discovery cohort of 100 or so patients, made up of 40 to 45 with Graves' ophthalmopathy and around 58 with stable Graves' hyperthyroidism. After sampling, hyperthyroidism patients received methimazole starting at 30 mg daily, and ophthalmopathy patients received high-dose intravenous methylprednisolone. In over five Graves' hyperthyroidism patients, the study also compared T-cell repertoires from thyroid tissue with T-cell repertoires from blood. For training and testing, the 100 or so patients in the discovery cohort were randomly divided in a 7:3 ratio. The paper describes TCR Vbeta CDR3 sequencing of around 130 peripheral blood samples, made up of under 50 ophthalmopathy patients, 70 to 80 hyperthyroidism patients and roughly 17 progressor patients. Prospective prediction of ophthalmopathy was tested in an independent validation cohort consisting of some 20 hyperthyroidism patients and approximately 16 patients who later progressed to ophthalmopathy. The study at large found these results: Most expanded thyroid clonotypes (frequency above 0.001) were also found in blood, which suggests that blood repertoires may mirror thyroid immune responses. A 13 V-J signature model separated ophthalmopathy from stable hyperthyroidism, with nearly 90% sensitivity and 81% to 82% specificity in cross-validation and 80%/75% in testing. During validation, the model predicted progression to ophthalmopathy a median of roughly six months ahead of onset, with just under 71% sensitivity and under 85% specificity. Sample size was not statistically predetermined, and investigators were not blinded to group allocation.

The TCR beta CDR3 regions were amplified from RNA transcripts. A first-round RT-PCR of the TCR CDR3 used the HTBI primer set with the Qiagen OneStep RT-PCR kit. Libraries were constructed in a second round of multiplex PCR, after which size selection and purification were performed. Libraries were sequenced paired-end with 100 bp reads on an Illumina HiSeq2000. As for the authors' bioinformatics: SOAPnuke was used to process the raw data, throwing out any read that contained adapters or uncalled bases, had a mean Phred below 15, or lacked an exact constant-primer or identifier match. High-quality paired reads were merged with COPE v1.2.5, and unique nucleotide sequences were defined as clonotypes. Clonotypes were aligned to IMGT TRBV, TRBD and TRBJ reference segments using MiTCR v1.1. Analysis was restricted to V-J combinations with a frequency above 0.0001, which covered just over 98% of repertoires. A TCS score was defined as the ratio between F50 (clonal expansion) and ExV (chaos), using BLOSUM62-based TCRdist between CDR3 peptides within each V-J. Welch's t-statistics and random forest reduced approximately 520 V-J features to about 13, which were used in a naive Bayes classifier (R e1071). Thyroid-blood repertoire similarity was quantified with the Morisita-Horn index. Starting from the raw public reads, TCRdb applied fastp trimming at Q25, assembled clones with MiXCR and retained in-frame beta chains. Rows are combined by CDR3 protein, so each entry shows the most common genes and DNA. These V and J calls are TCRdb output, not the study's own analysis. The sample table records 550,000 to 700,000 distinct CDR3 sequences; 46% of these occur just once. Jointly, the top ten make up 15% to 20% of the sample.

This clonotype was seen many times. No antigen is known for it. Base qualities are not at hand, and no much larger clone is one base apart. Exclusion was applied to patients with uncontrolled infections, other autoimmune diseases, pregnancy or lactation. Diagnoses relied on clinical symptoms, serum thyroxine and TRAb, thyroid ultrasound and orbital computed tomography. Total RNA was extracted using Trizol reagent, and RNA quality was assessed on an Agilent 2100 Bioanalyzer. The cysteine opens and the phenylalanine closes a CDR3 of 13 amino acids. Only CDR3 DNA remains: 39 bases, in frame from the first base. V and J lose 6 bases and 4 bases, and a span of 12 bases separates them.

The chain is assembled from TRBV12-3 or TRBV12-4 and TRBJ1-2; the D gene lacks a confident call. The sequence derives from an adult woman with Graves' disease, either hyperthyroidism or ophthalmopathy (not recorded which). Input material: peripheral blood or thyroid tissue (not recorded which). This receptor carries the CDR3 CASSWSTRYGYTF. The DNA sequence is TGTGCCAGCAGCTGGAGTACCCGCTATGGCTACACCTTC.